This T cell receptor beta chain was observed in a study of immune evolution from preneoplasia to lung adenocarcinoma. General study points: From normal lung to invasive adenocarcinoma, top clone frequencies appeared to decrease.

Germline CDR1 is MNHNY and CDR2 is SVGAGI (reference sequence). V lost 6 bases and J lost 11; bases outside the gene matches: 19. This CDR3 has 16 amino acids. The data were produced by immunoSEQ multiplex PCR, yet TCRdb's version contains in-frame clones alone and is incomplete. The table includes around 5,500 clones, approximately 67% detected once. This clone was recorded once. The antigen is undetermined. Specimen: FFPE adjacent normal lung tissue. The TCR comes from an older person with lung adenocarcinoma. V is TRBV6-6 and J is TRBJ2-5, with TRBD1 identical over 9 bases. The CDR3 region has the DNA TGTGCCAGCAGCCCAACCCGATCGACAGGGGGGAGCTGGCAGTACTTC. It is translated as CASSPTRSTGGSWQYF.